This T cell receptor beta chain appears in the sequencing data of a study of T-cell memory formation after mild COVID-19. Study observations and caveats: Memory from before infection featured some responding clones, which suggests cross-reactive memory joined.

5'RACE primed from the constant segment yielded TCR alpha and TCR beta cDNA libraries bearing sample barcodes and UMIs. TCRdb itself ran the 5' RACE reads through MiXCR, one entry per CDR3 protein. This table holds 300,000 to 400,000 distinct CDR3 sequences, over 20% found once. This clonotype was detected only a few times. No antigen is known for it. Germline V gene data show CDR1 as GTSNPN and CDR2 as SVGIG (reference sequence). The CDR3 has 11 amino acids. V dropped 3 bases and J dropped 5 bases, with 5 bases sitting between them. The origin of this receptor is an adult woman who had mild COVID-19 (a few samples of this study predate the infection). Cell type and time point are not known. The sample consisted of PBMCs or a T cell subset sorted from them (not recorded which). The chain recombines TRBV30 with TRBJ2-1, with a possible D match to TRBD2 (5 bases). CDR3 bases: TGTGCCTGGAGCGGGAACAATGAGCAGTTCTTC. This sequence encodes CAWSGNNEQFF.